The 14 T cell receptor beta chains given below trace back to one sample, sequenced in a study of shared clonotypes between healthy human individuals. Naive CD8 isolation took CD45RO-negative cells positively selected for CCR7 and excluded terminally differentiated effector memory CD45RA+ cells. Produced via immunoSEQ multiplex PCR; TCRdb's table is partial and in-frame only. The sample consists of about 2.2 million clones, roughly 91% of them appearing once. Sequencing input: naive CD8+ T cells from PBMCs. The receptors stem from a man between 18 and 29 years old in good health. Some clones in this sample may be carry-over from other donors' samples.

In nucleotides, the CDR3 is TGTGCCAGCAGCTCCAGCGGACAGGGGGCGTCGAGCGAGCAGTACTTC. Protein product: CASSSSGQGASSEQYF. The V and J genes are TRBV7-9 and TRBJ2-7; 11 nucleotides agree with TRBD1. Trimming cost V 4 bases and J 6 bases; bases outside gene matches: 11. Germline-derived CDR1 and CDR2 are SEHNR and FQNEAQ (reference sequence). CDR3 length: 16 residues.

J is TRBJ2-7 and V is TRBV11-1; D could derive from TRBD1 or TRBD2 (5 bases each). V was shortened by 4 bases and J by 3 bases, with 13 bases between the two germline ends. The CDR3 has 14 residues. The germline V gene encodes CDR1 SGHAT and CDR2 FQDESV (reference sequence). For the CDR3, the DNA is TGTGCCAGCAGCTCCAGGGAGTTCGTCTACGAGCAGTACTTC. This encodes CASSSREFVYEQYF.

The chain uses TRBV7-2 and TRBJ2-2, with 8 nucleotides matching TRBD1. Germline V gene lookup returns CDR1 SGHTA and CDR2 FQGNSA. This CDR3 comprises 14 residues. V shed 10 bases, J shed 5 bases, and the junction held 9 bases outside the gene matches. The CDR3 protein is CANKGRGPTGELFF. The CDR3 region has the DNA TGTGCCAACAAGGGCAGGGGGCCAACCGGGGAGCTGTTTTTT.

The J gene is TRBJ2-1, the V gene TRBV2; 10 nucleotides line up with TRBD2. This CDR3 spans 16 amino acids. V lost 1 base to trimming and J lost 3 bases; unmatched junction nucleotides: 3. The germline gives CDR1 SNHLY, CDR2 FYNNEI. CDR3 in DNA: TGTGCCAGCAGTGAAGGTCTAGCGGGAGACTACAATGAGCAGTTCTTC. It is translated as CASSEGLAGDYNEQFF.

The chain couples TRBV28 to TRBJ2-7, with 8 bases fitting TRBD1. Trimming removed 5 bases from V and 6 bases from J; junction bases left unmatched: 15. The CDR3 has 16 residues. Germline CDR1 reads MDHEN; CDR2 reads SYDVKM. CDR3 amino acids: CASSPGAGQGSGEQYF. The CDR3 DNA reads TGTGCCAGCAGTCCAGGGGCCGGACAGGGATCTGGCGAGCAGTACTTC.

In regard to this clone: The sample holds other DNA sequences that translate to the same CDR3. The gene calls are TRBV27 and TRBJ1-1; perhaps TRBD1 as D (5 bases). Germline V gene sequence: CDR1 MNHEY, CDR2 SMNVEV (reference sequence). V lost 3 bases and J lost 3, with 11 bases in between. The length of the CDR3 is 14 residues. The CDR3 region has the DNA TGTGCCAGCAGTTTCGGGGGAGGGGACACTGAAGCTTTCTTT. Protein: CASSFGGGDTEAFF.

V gene TRBV2 combines with J gene TRBJ1-2; no clear D gene. The V gene lost 1 base and the J gene lost 6 bases, with 27 bases spanning the gap. Germline V gene data show CDR1 as SNHLY and CDR2 as FYNNEI. CDR3 length: 19 amino acids. The CDR3 nucleotides read TGTGCCAGCAGTGAAGATCGAGAATCAATATCTACTAACGAAGATGGCTACACCTTC. Translating gives CASSEDRESISTNEDGYTF.

The V and J genes are TRBV29-1 and TRBJ2-1; D gene unclear. Germline V gives CDR1 SQVTM, CDR2 ANQGSEA. The CDR3 contains 12 residues. V gave up 2 bases and J gave up 5 bases, with 7 bases separating them. CDR3 DNA sequence: TGCAGCGTTGAACGCAGTGACAATGAGCAGTTCTTC. Translation gives CSVERSDNEQFF.

The chain couples TRBV19 to TRBJ2-7; no reliable D call. Germline V gene sequence: CDR1 LNHDA, CDR2 SQIVND (reference sequence). The V end lost 6 bases, the J end lost 0 bases, and 21 bases lay between the germline ends. This CDR3 is built from 17 residues. CDR3 region: CASSPLPATWSSYEQYF. The CDR3 DNA reads TGTGCCAGTAGCCCCCTCCCGGCGACTTGGAGCTCCTACGAGCAGTACTTC.

This chain connects TRBV6-6 to TRBJ2-7, with D hard to call. Germline CDR1 MNHNY, CDR2 SVGAGI (reference sequence). V was clipped by 6 bases and J by 7 bases, with 19 bases between them. The CDR3 consists of 14 residues. Here the CDR3 DNA reads TGTGCCAGCAGCCCGTCACCCTTAGTAGATGAGCAGTACTTC. Residues: CASSPSPLVDEQYF.

The rearrangement uses TRBV6-5 and TRBJ2-3; possible D gene TRBD2, 6 bases. CDR3 size: 16 residues. Trimming left V 2 bases short and J 4 bases short, with 16 bases between. Germline CDR1 and CDR2: MNHEY and SVGAGI. The CDR3, as DNA: TGTGCCAGCAGTTACGGGACTCCGCGTTTGGCAGATACGCAGTATTTT. This translates into CASSYGTPRLADTQYF.

This chain uses TRBV27 with TRBJ1-1; D perhaps matches TRBD1 (5 bases). V was shortened by 5 bases and J by 3 bases, with 10 bases between the two germline ends. Germline V lookup: CDR1 MNHEY, CDR2 SMNVEV (reference sequence). This CDR3 has 13 residues. The CDR3 reads CASSETRDTEAFF. CDR3 sequence (DNA): TGTGCCAGCAGTGAAACCAGGGACACTGAAGCTTTCTTT.

J is TRBJ2-1 and V is TRBV7-9; 10 bases agree with TRBD2. The CDR3 has 18 amino acids. Germline V gene lookup returns CDR1 SEHNR and CDR2 FQNEAQ (reference sequence). J lost 8 bases, V lost 4 bases, and 17 bases had no gene match. CDR3 bases: TGTGCCAGCAGCTCCATCCCCACAAGCGGGAGGGCCCTCCATGAGCAGTTCTTC. Protein sequence: CASSSIPTSGRALHEQFF.

The chain employs TRBV19 and TRBJ1-5; D unresolved. Germline CDR1 LNHDA, CDR2 SQIVND (reference sequence). This CDR3 has 15 amino acids. Trimming shortened V by 5 bases and J by 7 bases, and 18 bases separated the two germline ends. The CDR3 loop is CASSPSDKAKQPQHF. CDR3 nucleotides: TGTGCCAGTAGTCCATCTGATAAGGCCAAACAGCCCCAGCATTTT.